Listed here is a single T cell receptor (beta chain). Its specificity is unknown. These data come from a study of cytomegalovirus exposure and HLA in healthy donors. Assay: immunoSEQ multiplex PCR; the TCRdb copy retains only in-frame clones and omits some. Of under 250,000 clones in the sample, just over 90% are singletons; the top ten hold approximately 1%. Study-level findings and limits: Rare sequences made up most TCRs, while some public TCRs were found in many donors.

Germline V CDR1 and CDR2: MNHEY, SMNVEV (reference sequence). The CDR3 sequence is 17 residues long. Unmatched junction bases numbered 9, after V lost 4 bases and J lost 4 bases. The sequence derives from a woman between 18 and 30 years old in good health and CMV-seronegative. Sequencing was performed on PBMCs. The chain links TRBV27 to TRBJ1-4; 10 nucleotides align to TRBD1. The chain's CDR3 is CASSSRTGGDVNEKLFF. In DNA form, the CDR3 reads TGTGCCAGCAGTTCCCGGACAGGGGGTGATGTTAATGAAAAACTGTTTTTT. The full variable domain, completed using reference TRBV27 and TRBJ1-4, is EAQVTQNPRYLITVTGKKLTVTCSQNMNHEYMSWYRQDPGLGLRQIYYSMNVEVTDKGDVPEGYKVSRKEKRNFPLILESPSPNQTSLYFCASSSRTGGDVNEKLFFGSGTQLSVL.